This T cell receptor beta chain originates from a study of blood T cell repertoires in COVID-19 (dated by TCRdb to about 2020). Regarding the research as a whole: Collaborator samples came from the United States, Italy and Spain and covered acute and convalescent phases of COVID-19. The material from the prospective study consisted of cDNA or gDNA derived from T cells, B-cell-depleted T cells, or PBMCs. Subjects who had been exposed to COVID-19, were actively infected with it, or had recovered from it provided the deeply sampled blood TCRbeta repertoires that made up the dataset. The repertoires were made available in a free public database intended to serve as a resource for research on the immune response to SARS-CoV-2. Samples were obtained from the ongoing ImmuneRACE study (first 160 participants) and from over 1,000 subjects provided by 6 global collaborators. Nearly every sample came with metadata listing a de-identified subject ID, COVID-19 status, age in years and sex. HLA class I and class II types, where available, came from metadata supplied by the sample provider rather than from assay-based typing. Paper-wide results and their limitations: Clinical and demographic metadata were provided uncurated, with the amount varying by source and participant.

CDR1 and CDR2, per the germline V gene, are ENHRY and SYGVKD. V loses 6 bases of germline sequence and J loses 1 base, and the interval between the two ends is 10 bases. The CDR3 numbers 14 residues from cysteine through phenylalanine. Just CDR3 DNA is preserved here, 42 bases in frame from base 1. TCRbeta CDR3 regions were amplified from genomic DNA by means of the immunoSEQ Assay, a bias-controlled multiplex PCR. For the original study's pipeline: The number of nucleated cells in each sample was estimated from the amplification of reference gene primers within the assay. Sequence reads were collapsed and filtered to measure the absolute abundance of every unique TCRbeta CDR3 rearrangement. For each sample, productive Simpson clonality was calculated as the square root of Simpson's diversity index across productive rearrangements. TCRdb carries this immuneACCESS record with in-frame sequences only. Its versions omit some clonotypes, under half of them owing to an unresolved V gene in the studies checked, with the rest unexplained. From that table come the V and J calls and clone size; the DNA was used to work out D and trimming. Counted in this sample were roughly 280,000 clones; more than 85% of them appeared once. The biggest ten clones account for about 3% of the sample.

In the prospective study, participants were roughly 18 to 95 years old, resided in fewer than 25 geographic areas of the United States, and were enrolled through a virtual design. To assign participants to cohorts, the prospective study relied on clinical history that participants themselves reported in a screening survey and a study questionnaire. Exposed participants had been in contact with someone with a PCR-confirmed or clinician-diagnosed COVID-19 case within 2 weeks of study entry. Mobile phlebotomists in the prospective study collected whole blood, serum and a nasopharyngeal or oropharyngeal swab from every participant. Participants in the prospective study had the option to provide additional blood draws and questionnaires over a roughly two-month period. Before DNA extraction, prospective study blood samples were shipped either frozen or at room temperature. To note about this clone: Its binding antigen is unknown. Base qualities were left out, and no much larger clone turns up one base away.

The chain is made from TRBV10-3 and TRBJ1-3; the D gene is perhaps TRBD1, on 5 matching bases. What was sequenced was PBMCs or T cells enriched from blood (not recorded which). The receptor was isolated from a man aged 35-49 years who had been exposed to COVID-19. The CDR3 amino acid sequence is: CAIRISGSGNTIYF. Read as DNA, the sequence is TGTGCCATCAGAATCTCAGGGTCTGGAAACACCATATATTTT.